The 26 T cell receptor beta chains reported below all come from one sample, sequenced in a study of shared clonotypes between healthy human individuals. Here immunoSEQ multiplex PCR was the method, and the copy in TCRdb shows in-frame clones only, minus some. The sample contains over a million clones, approximately 98% of which appear only once. The sequenced material came from naive CD4+ T cells sorted from blood. The subset denotes: CD45RA+ positively selected. These TCRs come from a man aged 25-40 years in good health.

This clone was counted once. The CDR3 sequence is CASSGQLNEKLFF. As DNA, the CDR3 is TGTGCCAGCAGCGGACAGCTTAATGAAAAACTGTTTTTT. This chain joins TRBV2 and TRBJ1-4; possible D gene TRBD1, 6 bases. There are 13 residues in the CDR3. CDR1 is SNHLY, CDR2 FYNNEI, per germline. Trimming took 6 bases from V and 4 from J, leaving 9 bases between them.

In regard to this clone: This sample also contains other DNA sequences that code for the same CDR3. The chain carries TRBV30 and TRBJ2-5; D is unresolved. The CDR3 consists of 11 residues. Germline values: CDR1 GTSNPN, CDR2 SVGIG (reference sequence). The germline V and J ends were trimmed by 0 bases and 5 bases, with 4 bases remaining between them. The CDR3 is CAWSVSETQYF. The CDR3 DNA reads TGTGCCTGGAGTGTGAGTGAGACCCAGTACTTC.

J is TRBJ1-5 and V is TRBV27; D is perhaps TRBD1 (5 bases). The CDR3 runs to 13 residues. Trimming stripped 7 bases from V and 4 bases from J, with 11 bases between. Germline CDR1 is MNHEY and CDR2 is SMNVEV (reference sequence). CDR3 sequence (DNA): TGTGCCAGCACCTTAGGGGCGAATCAGCCCCAGCATTTT. Its translation is CASTLGANQPQHF.

The genes are TRBV15 and TRBJ2-3; D remains ambiguous. The CDR3 has 16 residues. The germline V gene has CDR1 LNHNV and CDR2 YYDKDF (reference sequence). V was cut by 2 bases and J by 6 bases, with 18 bases left in between. In DNA form, the CDR3 reads TGTGCCACCAGCAGATCTCGCCCGCTTCCTGGCGATACGCAGTATTTT. It encodes CATSRSRPLPGDTQYF.

This clone was counted once. The chain couples TRBV29-1 to TRBJ2-3, with TRBD2 matching over 8 bases. The CDR3 runs 15 residues. Germline V gives CDR1 SQVTM, CDR2 ANQGSEA. The ends lost 7 bases at V and 2 bases at J; junction bases unmatched: 11. CDR3 sequence (DNA): TGCAGCGCCGGCGACCCGGGACTAGACACAGATACGCAGTATTTT. It yields the protein CSAGDPGLDTDTQYF.

This rearrangement joins TRBV6-5 to TRBJ1-1; tentatively, D is TRBD1 (5 bases). The V and J ends lost 3 bases and 0 bases respectively, with 8 bases between them. The CDR3 has 14 amino acids. Germline V CDR1 and CDR2: MNHEY, SVGAGI. CDR3 sequence: CASSYGALNTEAFF. In DNA, the CDR3 is TGTGCCAGCAGTTATGGGGCCTTGAACACTGAAGCTTTCTTT.

The J gene is TRBJ2-7, the V gene TRBV5-1; possibly TRBD1 for D (6 bases). This CDR3 region has 15 residues. Between the trimmed V and J ends, which lost 0 bases and 3 bases, there was a span of 13 bases. In germline, CDR1 is SGHRS, CDR2 YFSETQ. The CDR3 loop is CASSLATGISYEQYF. The CDR3 DNA is TGCGCCAGCAGCTTGGCTACAGGGATCAGCTACGAGCAGTACTTC.

J is TRBJ1-5 and V is TRBV19, with TRBD1 as a possible D gene (5 bases). Germline V lookup: CDR1 LNHDA, CDR2 SQIVND (reference sequence). V lost 5 bases, J lost 0 bases, and 14 bases lay in between. CDR3 length: 16 amino acids. The CDR3 loop reads CASSGPGPVSNQPQHF. In DNA form, the CDR3 reads TGTGCCAGTAGTGGGCCGGGGCCGGTTAGCAATCAGCCCCAGCATTTT.

The V and J genes are TRBV29-1 and TRBJ2-6; D might be TRBD1 (6 bases). Per germline, CDR1 SQVTM and CDR2 ANQGSEA. There are 14 residues in the CDR3. V was cut by 6 bases and J by 4 bases, with 13 bases left in between. This chain's CDR3 is CSVPQGTGANVLTF. CDR3 sequence (DNA): TGCAGCGTCCCACAGGGTACCGGGGCCAACGTCCTGACTTTC.

The rearrangement links TRBV19 to TRBJ1-1; D is ambiguous. This CDR3 is 14 amino acids long. Germline CDR1 and CDR2: LNHDA and SQIVND (reference sequence). The ends were cut back, 3 bases at V and 5 bases at J, with 13 bases in the middle. CDR3 sequence (DNA): TGTGCCAGTAGTATCGGGTGGGGAAGGACTGAAGCTTTCTTT. Translating it yields CASSIGWGRTEAFF.

CDR3 DNA: TGCGCCAGCAGCCACCGACAGGGCACCTCCTACGAGCAGTACTTC. Protein sequence: CASSHRQGTSYEQYF. The V gene is TRBV5-1, the J gene TRBJ2-7; TRBD1 matches at 7 bases. V was pared by 4 bases and J by 0 bases, with 7 bases of the junction left unmatched. The CDR3 length is 15 residues. CDR1 is SGHRS, CDR2 YFSETQ, per germline.

The chain is built from TRBV9 and TRBJ2-2; 7 positions agree with TRBD2. J was trimmed by 6 bases and V by 4 bases; bases with no gene match: 18. This CDR3 comprises 18 residues. Germline V lookup: CDR1 SGDLS, CDR2 YYNGEE. CDR3 residues: CASSFGLGLAEGAGELFF. For the CDR3, the DNA is TGTGCCAGCAGCTTCGGATTAGGGCTAGCGGAAGGAGCCGGGGAGCTGTTTTTT.

V and J are TRBV19 and TRBJ1-2; D ambiguous. The CDR3 runs 15 residues. From germline, CDR1 is LNHDA and CDR2 SQIVND (reference sequence). Trimming pared 5 bases from V and 1 base from J, leaving 14 bases between. The CDR3, as DNA: TGTGCCAGTAGTCCCGGACTCTCCAGTAACTATGGCTACACCTTC. It codes for CASSPGLSSNYGYTF.

This clone showed up just once. The chain has TRBV5-1 and TRBJ2-6; TRBD1 aligns across 9 bases. Germline CDR1 and CDR2: SGHRS and YFSETQ. The CDR3 is 17 amino acids. V was clipped by 4 bases and J by 1 base; unmatched bases: 6. The CDR3 reads CASSRTGQGSGANVLTF. The DNA for the CDR3 is TGCGCCAGCAGCAGGACTGGACAGGGGTCTGGGGCCAACGTCCTGACTTTC. The full variable domain, with the rest looked up from reference TRBV5-1 and TRBJ2-6, is KAGVTQTPRYLIKTRGQQVTLSCSPISGHRSVSWYQQTPGQGLQFLFEYFSETQRNKGNFPGRFSGRQFSNSRSEMNVSTLELGDSALYLCASSRTGQGSGANVLTFGAGSRLTVL.

The chain is built from TRBV11-2 and TRBJ2-1; D may be TRBD2 (6 bases). CDR3 size: 13 residues. Trimming stripped 5 bases from V and 7 bases from J, with 12 bases between. CDR1 and CDR2 from the germline V gene are SGHAT and FQNNGV. CDR3 residues: CASSPRLVNEQFF. The DNA for the CDR3 is TGTGCCAGCAGCCCCAGACTAGTGAATGAGCAGTTCTTC.

This clone appeared once. The gene calls are TRBV9 and TRBJ1-2; D possibly corresponds to TRBD1 (5 bases). This CDR3 region has 15 residues. Trimming removed 0 bases from V and 4 bases from J, with 13 bases in between. The V gene's germline CDR1 is SGDLS and CDR2 YYNGEE. Here the CDR3 DNA reads TGTGCCAGCAGCGTAGGTAGAGGAGGGGTCTATGGCTACACCTTC. Its translation: CASSVGRGGVYGYTF. Full variable domain (missing parts from reference TRBV9 and TRBJ1-2): DSGVTQTPKHLITATGQRVTLRCSPRSGDLSVYWYQQSLDQGLQFLIQYYNGEERAKGNILERFSAQQFPDLHSELNLSSLELGDSALYFCASSVGRGGVYGYTFGSGTRLTVV.

The chain recombines TRBV15 with TRBJ1-5, with unresolved D. Between the trimmed V and J ends, which lost 4 bases and 0 bases, there was a span of 10 bases. Germline V gene sequence: CDR1 LNHNV, CDR2 YYDKDF (reference sequence). The CDR3 is 15 residues long. The CDR3 region has the DNA TGTGCCACCAGCATTGGGCGCTATAGCAATCAGCCCCAGCATTTT. As protein: CATSIGRYSNQPQHF.

The J gene is TRBJ2-5, the V gene TRBV5-4, with TRBD2 as a possible D gene (6 bases). This CDR3 comprises 13 residues. The germline V gene has CDR1 SGHNT and CDR2 YYREEE (reference sequence). Trimming took off 4 bases at V and 5 bases at J, with 12 bases between the two ends. The CDR3 DNA follows: TGTGCCAGCAGCACCGGCGGGGAGGAGACCCAGTACTTC. Residues: CASSTGGEETQYF.

The chain uses TRBV28 and TRBJ2-1; D unclear. The CDR3 has 13 residues. Per the germline V gene, CDR1 is MDHEN and CDR2 is SYDVKM. Trimming took 6 bases from V and 8 from J, leaving 14 bases between them. The CDR3, as DNA: TGTGCCAGCAGCTCCTATTCCGTCGATGAGCAGTTCTTC. This translates into CASSSYSVDEQFF.

The rearrangement joins TRBV28 to TRBJ2-5, with D perhaps TRBD1 or TRBD2 (5 bases each). Germline-derived CDR1 and CDR2 are MDHEN and SYDVKM. V lost 2 bases and J lost 2, with 9 bases in between. There are 14 residues in the CDR3. CDR3 DNA sequence: TGTGCCAGCAGTTTAGTGGGGGAACAAGAGACCCAGTACTTC. Encoded protein: CASSLVGEQETQYF. The full variable domain, its missing parts supplied by reference TRBV28 and TRBJ2-5, is DVKVTQSSRYLVKRTGEKVFLECVQDMDHENMFWYRQDPGLGLRLIYFSYDVKMKEKGDIPEGYSVSREKKERFSLILESASTNQTSMYLCASSLVGEQETQYFGPGTRLLVL.

The genes are TRBV6-1 and TRBJ2-7; 7 bases are shared with TRBD2. Germline trimming cut 7 bases from V and 5 bases from J; bases unmatched to any gene: 8. CDR3 length equals 13 residues. The germline V gene encodes CDR1 MNHNS and CDR2 SASEGT. DNA of the CDR3: TGTGCCAGCAACTTGGGAGGGTCCGACGAGCAGTACTTC. Translation: CASNLGGSDEQYF.

For the CDR3, the DNA is TGTGCCAGTAGTAACCGGGACAGGGGCCCTGGAAACACCATATATTTT. As protein: CASSNRDRGPGNTIYF. The rearrangement joins TRBV19 to TRBJ1-3; the match to TRBD1 covers 10 bases. The CDR3 covers 16 residues. V trimming: 4 bases; J trimming: 2 bases; junction bases outside the gene matches: 5. Germline CDR1 is LNHDA and CDR2 is SQIVND (reference sequence).

This chain joins TRBV6-6 and TRBJ2-6; no clear D. This CDR3 spans 15 amino acids. The germline gives CDR1 MNHNY, CDR2 SVGAGI (reference sequence). Deletions cut 0 bases from V and 1 base from J, with 4 bases between. The chain's CDR3 is CASSYSRSGANVLTF. The CDR3 coding sequence is TGTGCCAGCAGTTACTCAAGGTCTGGGGCCAACGTCCTGACTTTC.

The J gene is TRBJ2-7, the V gene TRBV29-1; 12 bases line up with TRBD2. The CDR3 is 15 amino acids. Looked up from germline, CDR1 is SQVTM and CDR2 is ANQGSEA. J gave up 4 bases and V 4 bases, and 8 bases lay outside the gene matches. The CDR3 DNA reads TGCAGCGTTGGCCTCCTAGCGGGAGGGATTTACGAGCAGTACTTC. Amino acids: CSVGLLAGGIYEQYF.

This clone occurred once. The V gene is TRBV5-1, the J gene TRBJ2-7; 9 positions agree with TRBD1. Germline CDR1 SGHRS, CDR2 YFSETQ. This CDR3 spans 18 amino acids. Trimming took 0 bases from V and 3 from J; bases not matched to a gene: 13. The DNA of the CDR3 is TGCGCCAGCAGCTTGGCTTTAAACCGGGACAGGGTTGTCTACGAGCAGTACTTC. Its translation: CASSLALNRDRVVYEQYF.

The chain has TRBV6-1 and TRBJ2-7; a weak D match, TRBD1 (6 bases). Per germline, CDR1 MNHNS and CDR2 SASEGT. This CDR3 comprises 14 residues. Trimming pared 6 bases from V and 1 base from J, leaving 13 bases between. CDR3 sequence: CASREYTGSYEQYF. The CDR3 nucleotides read TGTGCCAGCAGGGAGTACACAGGGTCCTACGAGCAGTACTTC.